This T cell receptor (beta chain) derives from a study of CD8 T cells in Susac syndrome. Looked up from germline, CDR1 is SQVTM and CDR2 is ANQGSEA. Trimming cost V 1 base and J 6 bases, with 16 bases left between them. The CDR3 loop spans 14 amino acids. The T cells that were sequenced for TCR beta were CD8+ and CD4+ cells from blood. The CD8+ and CD4+ T cells were isolated magnetically using a negative isolation approach, whereas the TEMRA cells were enriched by FACS. When the RNA was reverse transcribed, random hexamers were used with an input of roughly 0.45 to 1 ug. The CDR3 of TCR beta was amplified by immunoSEQ multiplex PCR across 54 Vbeta and 13 Jbeta. Using its own MiXCR run on the immunoSEQ multiplex PCR reads, TCRdb lists one record per CDR3 protein. Of 150,000 to 200,000 distinct CDR3 sequences listed, over 85% are singletons. The table lists this clonotype with a few counts.

The V and J genes are TRBV29-1 and TRBJ2-7; maybe TRBD1 (5 bases). The sequence came from a human donor in good health. Material: CD4+ T cells from PBMCs. The CDR3 DNA reads TGCAGCGTTGAAGGAAATAGGGGTGCTGGCGAGCAGTACTTC. It encodes CSVEGNRGAGEQYF.